The 31 T cell receptor beta chains listed next were all sequenced from one sample in a study of PD-1 blockade in classical Hodgkin lymphoma. Measured with immunoSEQ multiplex PCR; TCRdb has only the in-frame clones, and not every one. The sample lists 80,000 to 95,000 clones, over 80% occurring once. Time point defined: cycle 4 day 1 (C4D1), after around six weeks of nivolumab. Each patient relapsed following autologous stem cell transplantation, and prior brentuximab vedotin exposure differed. The source was peripheral blood mononuclear cells (PBMCs), collected before the fourth cycle of nivolumab. The receptors shown here come from a human donor with classical Hodgkin lymphoma.

V and J are TRBV10-3 and TRBJ2-7, with 10 bases that match TRBD2. Trimming removed 3 bases from V and 3 bases from J; junction bases left unmatched: 14. Germline-derived CDR1 and CDR2 are ENHRY and SYGVKD. The CDR3 sequence is 18 residues long. The CDR3 nucleotides read TGTGCCATCAGTGAAGGGGTAGCGGGAGGCCCTAACATCTACGAGCAGTACTTC. It translates to CAISEGVAGGPNIYEQYF.

This clone was seen a handful of times. This chain uses TRBV6-1 with TRBJ1-5, with a possible D match to TRBD1 (6 bases). CDR3 length: 13 residues. Per the germline V gene, CDR1 is MNHNS and CDR2 is SASEGT. Deletions cut 8 bases from V and 9 bases from J, with 17 bases between. CDR3 residues: CASLDVLQGPQHF. CDR3 bases: TGTGCCAGCCTTGATGTGTTACAGGGGCCCCAGCATTTT.

Ten or more counts support this clone. This chain uses TRBV14 with TRBJ2-7; TRBD1 is a possible D gene (5 bases). Trimming took off 4 bases at V and 0 bases at J, with 13 bases between the two ends. The CDR3 is made up of 15 amino acids. In germline, CDR1 is SGHDN, CDR2 FVKESK. CDR3 DNA sequence: TGTGCCAGCAGCCCATTGACAGCGAGCTCCTACGAGCAGTACTTC. As protein: CASSPLTASSYEQYF.

The chain links TRBV10-3 to TRBJ1-1; D is ambiguous. Deletions cut 4 bases from V and 4 bases from J, with 13 bases between. The CDR3 has 14 residues. Germline assignment: CDR1 ENHRY and CDR2 SYGVKD. In DNA, the CDR3 is TGTGCCATCAGTGCTGAGAGCGTCGGCACTGAAGCTTTCTTT. Protein product: CAISAESVGTEAFF.

The rearrangement joins TRBV5-1 to TRBJ2-1; possibly TRBD1 or TRBD2 for D (6 bases each). The V gene's germline CDR1 is SGHRS and CDR2 YFSETQ. V lost 5 bases and J 8 bases, leaving 17 bases between the germline ends. The CDR3 covers 14 residues. As DNA, the CDR3 is TGCGCCAGCAGTGCTGGGGGGCCATTGGATGAGCAGTTCTTC. This encodes CASSAGGPLDEQFF. The full variable domain, completed using reference TRBV5-1 and TRBJ2-1, is KAGVTQTPRYLIKTRGQQVTLSCSPISGHRSVSWYQQTPGQGLQFLFEYFSETQRNKGNFPGRFSGRQFSNSRSEMNVSTLELGDSALYLCASSAGGPLDEQFFGPGTRLTVL.

This clone was seen only once. The V call is TRBV5-6, the J call TRBJ2-1, with 10 bases aligning to TRBD2. This CDR3 contains 16 residues. Germline V gives CDR1 SGHDT, CDR2 YYEEEE. V gave up 4 bases and J gave up 6 bases; unmatched junction bases: 10. The CDR3 sequence: CASSQPIGTSANEQFF. Here the CDR3 DNA reads TGTGCCAGCAGCCAACCCATAGGGACTAGCGCCAATGAGCAGTTCTTC.

The rearrangement uses TRBV5-6 and TRBJ2-1, with 8 positions matching TRBD2. V gave up 3 bases and J gave up 6 bases; unmatched junction bases: 11. CDR1 is SGHDT, CDR2 YYEEEE, per germline. This CDR3 is 16 amino acids long. For the CDR3, the DNA is TGTGCCAGCAGCTATAGACTAGCGCCTATGGGCAATGAGCAGTTCTTC. Protein: CASSYRLAPMGNEQFF.

This clone was observed a few times. V and J are TRBV14 and TRBJ1-1; no clear D gene. Germline V gives CDR1 SGHDN, CDR2 FVKESK. Between the trimmed V and J ends, which lost 2 bases and 1 base, there was a span of 8 bases. The CDR3 is 14 residues long. CDR3 nucleotide sequence: TGTGCCAGCAGCCAACAAGTCCAGAACACTGAAGCTTTCTTT. Its translation is CASSQQVQNTEAFF.

The chain uses TRBV5-1 and TRBJ1-5; D remains unclear. CDR1 SGHRS and CDR2 YFSETQ come from the germline V gene. CDR3 length equals 13 residues. V was pared by 3 bases and J by 7 bases, with 11 bases between. CDR3 sequence reads: CASSSRLGQPQHF. The CDR3 DNA reads TGCGCCAGCAGCTCCAGACTAGGGCAGCCCCAGCATTTT. Variable domain in full (rest from reference TRBV5-1 and TRBJ1-5): KAGVTQTPRYLIKTRGQQVTLSCSPISGHRSVSWYQQTPGQGLQFLFEYFSETQRNKGNFPGRFSGRQFSNSRSEMNVSTLELGDSALYLCASSSRLGQPQHFGDGTRLSIL.

This chain uses TRBV7-9 with TRBJ2-7, with 9 bases matching TRBD1. The CDR3 loop spans 14 amino acids. J gave up 5 bases and V 3 bases, and 5 bases lay outside the gene matches. From germline, CDR1 is SEHNR and CDR2 FQNEAQ (reference sequence). This chain's CDR3 is CASSFGQGFNEQYF. In DNA form, the CDR3 reads TGTGCCAGCAGCTTCGGACAGGGGTTCAACGAGCAGTACTTC.

This clone has more than one count but fewer than ten. The gene calls are TRBV5-4 and TRBJ2-5; 10 bases match TRBD2. The V gene's germline CDR1 is SGHNT and CDR2 YYREEE (reference sequence). With 2 bases clipped from V and 4 bases from J, the junction kept 8 bases outside the gene matches. This CDR3 has 16 residues. In DNA form, the CDR3 reads TGTGCCAGCAGCTTAGAGGGGACTAGCGTTGGAGAGACCCAGTACTTC. It is translated as CASSLEGTSVGETQYF.

The CDR3 sequence is CSVQQTGSTDTQYF. The DNA of the CDR3 is TGCAGCGTCCAACAGACAGGGAGCACAGATACGCAGTATTTT. The chain links TRBV29-1 to TRBJ2-3; TRBD1 agrees at 7 bases. The length of the CDR3 is 14 residues. Germline CDR1 SQVTM, CDR2 ANQGSEA. With 6 bases clipped from V and 0 bases from J, the junction kept 6 bases outside the gene matches.

This clone was counted only a few times. J is TRBJ1-1 and V is TRBV29-1, with a possible D match to TRBD1 (5 bases). The V gene lost 7 bases and the J gene lost 0 bases, with 12 bases spanning the gap. CDR1 is SQVTM and CDR2 is ANQGSEA in the germline V gene. The CDR3 loop spans 13 amino acids. The CDR3 sequence: CSAGTAMNTEAFF. The CDR3 region has the DNA TGCAGCGCCGGGACCGCCATGAACACTGAAGCTTTCTTT.

The rearrangement links TRBV18 to TRBJ2-7; D is ambiguous. The CDR3 sequence is 13 residues long. Trimming stripped 1 base from V and 3 bases from J, with 7 bases between. Germline-derived CDR1 and CDR2 are KGHSH and LQKENI. The DNA for the CDR3 is TGTGCCAGCTCACCACGAACCCACTACGAGCAGTACTTC. Encoded protein: CASSPRTHYEQYF.

The chain couples TRBV6-6 to TRBJ2-7; D perhaps matches TRBD2 (6 bases). The CDR3 totals 14 residues. The germline gives CDR1 MNHNY, CDR2 SVGAGI (reference sequence). V lost 5 bases to trimming and J lost 7 bases, with 18 bases between them. The CDR3 reads CASSAGSLTNEQYF. In DNA, the CDR3 is TGTGCCAGCAGTGCCGGGAGCTTAACCAATGAGCAGTACTTC.

V is TRBV30 and J is TRBJ2-5; D gene unclear. The V and J ends lost 2 bases and 4 bases respectively, with 11 bases between them. CDR1 and CDR2 from the germline V gene are GTSNPN and SVGIG (reference sequence). CDR3 length: 13 amino acids. CDR3 sequence reads: CAWSPGPGETQYF. The CDR3, as DNA: TGTGCCTGGAGTCCGGGTCCTGGAGAGACCCAGTACTTC.

The CDR3 nucleotides are TGTGCCAGCAGCTTAGACAGGGGGTCCTACAATGAGCAGTTCTTC. Protein sequence: CASSLDRGSYNEQFF. The gene calls are TRBV11-3 and TRBJ2-1; 7 bases are shared with TRBD1. The CDR3 is 15 amino acids. Germline CDR1 is SGHNT and CDR2 is YENEEA. J gave up 1 base and V 0 bases, and 0 bases lay outside the gene matches.

The chain links TRBV2 to TRBJ1-1, with D uncertain. CDR1 is SNHLY and CDR2 is FYNNEI in the germline V gene. Trimming took off 5 bases at V and 1 base at J, with 8 bases between the two ends. The CDR3 totals 13 residues. The CDR3 DNA reads as TGTGCCAGCAGTAGGGATGGGAACACTGAAGCTTTCTTT. This encodes CASSRDGNTEAFF.

This sequence joins TRBV10-3 and TRBJ2-6; D uncertain. Germline V gene data show CDR1 as ENHRY and CDR2 as SYGVKD. Trimming removed 10 bases at V and 0 bases at J, with 13 bases between. This CDR3 has 15 residues. The CDR3 coding sequence is TGTGCCACAGGTGCCCTCTACTCTGGGGCCAACGTCCTGACTTTC. Its protein is CATGALYSGANVLTF.

This clone was seen a single time. The chain has TRBV6-4 and TRBJ2-1; 10 bases fit TRBD1. This CDR3 spans 15 amino acids. Germline V gene lookup returns CDR1 MRHNA and CDR2 SNTAGT. V was pared by 1 base and J by 5 bases, with 2 bases of the junction left unmatched. CDR3 in DNA: TGTGCCAGCAGTGACTTTGGGACAGGGGACAATGAGCAGTTCTTC. Its translation is CASSDFGTGDNEQFF.

This chain uses TRBV28 with TRBJ2-5; TRBD1 agrees at 9 bases. V shed 5 bases, J shed 4 bases, and the junction held 8 bases outside the gene matches. The V gene's germline CDR1 is MDHEN and CDR2 SYDVKM. This CDR3 is built from 15 residues. Here the CDR3 reads CASSPRQGVGETQYF. The CDR3 nucleotides read TGTGCCAGCAGTCCTCGACAGGGGGTAGGAGAGACCCAGTACTTC.

This clone was counted between two and nine times. The gene calls are TRBV4-1 and TRBJ1-5, with D possibly being TRBD1 (5 bases). Looked up from germline, CDR1 is MGHRA and CDR2 is YSYEKL. This CDR3 region has 15 residues. V lost 4 bases, J lost 4 bases, and 14 bases lay in between. CDR3 sequence (DNA): TGCGCCAGCAGCCTAAGGCAGGGTCAAAATCAGCCCCAGCATTTT. Translation: CASSLRQGQNQPQHF.

This chain connects TRBV29-1 to TRBJ2-1; 12 positions match TRBD2. This CDR3 has 15 amino acids. The germline V gene encodes CDR1 SQVTM and CDR2 ANQGSEA. Here the CDR3 reads CGSRGASGRASEQFF. The CDR3 DNA sequence: TGCGGTTCGCGTGGGGCTAGCGGGAGGGCCAGTGAGCAGTTCTTC.

The chain has TRBV5-8 and TRBJ1-1; no clear D gene. The V gene's germline CDR1 is SGHTS and CDR2 YDEGEE. The V end lost 1 base, the J end lost 3 bases, and 7 bases lay between the germline ends. This CDR3 contains 13 residues. CDR3 residues: CASSLSGYTEAFF. The DNA for the CDR3 is TGTGCCAGCAGCTTGTCGGGTTACACTGAAGCTTTCTTT. Full variable domain (remainder filled in from reference TRBV5-8 and TRBJ1-1): EAGVTQSPTHLIKTRGQQATLRCSPISGHTSVYWYQQALGLGLQFLLWYDEGEERNRGNFPPRFSGRQFPNYSSELNVNALELEDSALYLCASSLSGYTEAFFGQGTRLTVV.

The V gene is TRBV28, the J gene TRBJ1-2; a weak D match, TRBD1 (5 bases). Germline V CDR1 and CDR2: MDHEN, SYDVKM. The V gene lost 5 bases and the J gene lost 6 bases, with 7 bases spanning the gap. This CDR3 comprises 11 residues. CDR3 in DNA: TGTGCCAGCAGTAGCAGGGATGGCTACACCTTC. Translated: CASSSRDGYTF.

This clone was seen only once. The chain couples TRBV10-3 to TRBJ1-2; D is uncertain. Looked up from germline, CDR1 is ENHRY and CDR2 is SYGVKD. This CDR3 region has 12 residues. The V gene lost 3 bases and the J gene lost 8 bases, with 10 bases spanning the gap. The CDR3 here is CAISEPGSGYTF. The DNA of the CDR3 is TGTGCCATCAGTGAACCGGGGAGCGGCTACACCTTC.

This chain links TRBV5-6 with TRBJ2-1, with 7 bases identical to TRBD2. V lost 0 bases and J lost 2; bases outside the gene matches: 5. Germline assignment: CDR1 SGHDT and CDR2 YYEEEE. The CDR3 extends over 16 amino acids. For the CDR3, the DNA is TGTGCCAGCAGCTTGGGCGCGGGAGTTACCTACAATGAGCAGTTCTTC. As protein: CASSLGAGVTYNEQFF.

This rearrangement joins TRBV15 to TRBJ2-3; possibly TRBD2 for D (5 bases). Germline CDR1 is LNHNV and CDR2 is YYDKDF (reference sequence). The CDR3 totals 16 residues. The V and J ends lost 1 base and 2 bases respectively, with 13 bases between them. CDR3 nucleotide sequence: TGTGCCACCAGCAGAGTCGGAGCGGTCCTCACAGATACGCAGTATTTT. Translation gives CATSRVGAVLTDTQYF.

This clone showed up just once. CDR3 sequence: CSAQDEKLFF. In DNA, the CDR3 is TGCAGCGCCCAGGATGAAAAACTGTTTTTT. V and J are TRBV29-1 and TRBJ1-4; no reliable D call. The CDR3 covers 10 residues. The V gene lost 7 bases and the J gene lost 6 bases, with 6 bases spanning the gap. The germline CDR1 and CDR2 sequences are SQVTM and ANQGSEA.

The chain carries TRBV14 and TRBJ1-1; possible D gene TRBD1, 5 bases. Looked up from germline, CDR1 is SGHDN and CDR2 is FVKESK. V was pared by 0 bases and J by 5 bases, with 7 bases between. The CDR3 is 13 amino acids. CDR3 loop: CASSQDRATEAFF. CDR3 DNA sequence: TGTGCCAGCAGCCAAGACAGGGCTACTGAAGCTTTCTTT.

J is TRBJ1-2 and V is TRBV5-4; maybe TRBD1 (5 bases). Germline-derived CDR1 and CDR2 are SGHNT and YYREEE (reference sequence). This CDR3 spans 14 amino acids. V was trimmed by 0 bases and J by 0 bases, leaving 6 bases between them. CDR3 loop: CASSLVGANYGYTF. CDR3 nucleotides: TGTGCCAGCAGCTTGGTGGGGGCTAACTATGGCTACACCTTC.